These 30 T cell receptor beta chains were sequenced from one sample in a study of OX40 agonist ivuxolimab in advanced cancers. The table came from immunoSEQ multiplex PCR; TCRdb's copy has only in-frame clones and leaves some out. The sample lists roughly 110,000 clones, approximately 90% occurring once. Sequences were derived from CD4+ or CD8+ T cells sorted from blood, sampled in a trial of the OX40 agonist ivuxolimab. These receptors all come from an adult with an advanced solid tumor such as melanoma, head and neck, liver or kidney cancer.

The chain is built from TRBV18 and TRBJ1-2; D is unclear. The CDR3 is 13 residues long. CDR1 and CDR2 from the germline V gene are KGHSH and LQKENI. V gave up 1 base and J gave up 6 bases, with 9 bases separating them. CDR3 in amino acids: CASSPQPSDGYTF. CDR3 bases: TGTGCCAGCTCACCACAGCCGTCGGATGGCTACACCTTC.

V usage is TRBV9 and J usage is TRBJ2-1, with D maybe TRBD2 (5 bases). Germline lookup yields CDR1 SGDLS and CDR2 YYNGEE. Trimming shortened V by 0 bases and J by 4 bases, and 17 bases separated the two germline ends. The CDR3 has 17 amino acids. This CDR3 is CASSVGGGSPGYNEQFF. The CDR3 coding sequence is TGTGCCAGCAGCGTAGGAGGAGGTTCCCCTGGGTACAATGAGCAGTTCTTC.

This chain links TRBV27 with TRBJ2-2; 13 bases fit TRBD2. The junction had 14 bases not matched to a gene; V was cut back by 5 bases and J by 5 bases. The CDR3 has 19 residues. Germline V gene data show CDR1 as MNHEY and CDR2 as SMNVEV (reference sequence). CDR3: CASSVGTSGVPRSTGELFF. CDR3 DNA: TGTGCCAGCAGTGTAGGGACTAGCGGGGTTCCGAGGAGTACCGGGGAGCTGTTTTTT.

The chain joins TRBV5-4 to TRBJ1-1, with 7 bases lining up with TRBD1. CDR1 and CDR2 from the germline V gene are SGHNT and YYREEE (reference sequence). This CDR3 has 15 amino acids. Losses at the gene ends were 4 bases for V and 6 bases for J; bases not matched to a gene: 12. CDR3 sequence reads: CASSLGGQGGAEAFF. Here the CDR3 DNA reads TGTGCCAGCAGCCTTGGAGGGCAGGGGGGAGCTGAAGCTTTCTTT. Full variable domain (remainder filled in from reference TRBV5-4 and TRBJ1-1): ETGVTQSPTHLIKTRGQQVTLRCSSQSGHNTVSWYQQALGQGPQFIFQYYREEENGRGNFPPRFSGLQFPNYSSELNVNALELDDSALYLCASSLGGQGGAEAFFGQGTRLTVV.

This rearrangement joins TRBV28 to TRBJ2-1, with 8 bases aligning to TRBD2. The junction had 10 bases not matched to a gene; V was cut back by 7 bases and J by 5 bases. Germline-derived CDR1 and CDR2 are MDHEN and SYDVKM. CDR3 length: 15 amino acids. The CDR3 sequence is CASIKSGSQNNEQFF. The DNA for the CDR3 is TGTGCCAGCATCAAAAGCGGGAGTCAGAACAATGAGCAGTTCTTC.

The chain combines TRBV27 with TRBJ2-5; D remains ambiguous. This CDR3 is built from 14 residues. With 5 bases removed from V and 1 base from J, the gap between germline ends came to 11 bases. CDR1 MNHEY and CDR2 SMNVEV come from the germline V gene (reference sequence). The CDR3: CASSLQRGQETQYF. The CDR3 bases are TGTGCCAGCAGTCTCCAGCGAGGCCAAGAGACCCAGTACTTC.

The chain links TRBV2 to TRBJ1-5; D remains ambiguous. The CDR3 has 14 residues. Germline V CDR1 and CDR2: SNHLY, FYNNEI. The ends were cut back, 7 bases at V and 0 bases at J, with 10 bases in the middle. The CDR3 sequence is CASMTDYSNQPQHF. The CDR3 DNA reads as TGTGCCAGCATGACGGACTATAGCAATCAGCCCCAGCATTTT.

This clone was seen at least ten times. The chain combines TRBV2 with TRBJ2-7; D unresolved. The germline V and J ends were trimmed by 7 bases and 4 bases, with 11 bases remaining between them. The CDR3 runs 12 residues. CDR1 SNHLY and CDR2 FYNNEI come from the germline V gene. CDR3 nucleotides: TGTGCCAGCACCACCAAGGGATACGAGCAGTACTTC. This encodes CASTTKGYEQYF. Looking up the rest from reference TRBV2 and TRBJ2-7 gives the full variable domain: EPEVTQTPSHQVTQMGQEVILRCVPISNHLYFYWYRQILGQKVEFLVSFYNNEISEKSEIFDDQFSVERPDGSNFTLKIRSTKLEDSAMYFCASTTKGYEQYFGPGTRLTVT.

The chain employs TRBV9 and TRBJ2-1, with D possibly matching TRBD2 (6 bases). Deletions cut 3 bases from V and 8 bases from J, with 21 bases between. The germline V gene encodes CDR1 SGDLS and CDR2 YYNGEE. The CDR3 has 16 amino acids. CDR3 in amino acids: CASSGGGPGGDHEQFF. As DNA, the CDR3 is TGTGCCAGCAGCGGAGGCGGGCCTGGAGGGGACCATGAGCAGTTCTTC.

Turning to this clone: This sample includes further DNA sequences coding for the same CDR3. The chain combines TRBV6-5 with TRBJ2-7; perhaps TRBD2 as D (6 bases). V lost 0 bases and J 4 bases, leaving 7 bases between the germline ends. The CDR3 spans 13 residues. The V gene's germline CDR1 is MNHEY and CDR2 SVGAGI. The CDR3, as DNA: TGTGCCAGCAGTTACTCTCGGGGGTACGAGCAGTACTTC. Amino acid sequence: CASSYSRGYEQYF.

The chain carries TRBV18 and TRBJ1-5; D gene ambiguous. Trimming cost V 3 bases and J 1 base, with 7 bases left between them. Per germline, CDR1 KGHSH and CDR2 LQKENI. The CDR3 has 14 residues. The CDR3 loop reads CASSPSESNQPQHF. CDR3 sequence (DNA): TGTGCCAGCTCACCTTCAGAGAGCAATCAGCCCCAGCATTTT.

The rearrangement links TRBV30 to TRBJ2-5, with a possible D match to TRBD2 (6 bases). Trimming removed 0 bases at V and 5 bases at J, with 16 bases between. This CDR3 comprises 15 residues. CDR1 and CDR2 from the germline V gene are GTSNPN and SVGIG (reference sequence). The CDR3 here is CAWSVPRTAGETQYF. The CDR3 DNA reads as TGTGCCTGGAGTGTACCGAGAACCGCGGGGGAGACCCAGTACTTC.

As DNA, the CDR3 is TGTGCCAGCAGCTTAGTCAGGGATGGCACTGAAGCTTTCTTT. Amino acid sequence: CASSLVRDGTEAFF. The chain employs TRBV7-8 and TRBJ1-1; D might be TRBD1 (5 bases). Germline-derived CDR1 and CDR2 are SGHVS and FQNEAQ. This CDR3 has 14 residues. Trimming took off 1 base at V and 4 bases at J, with 10 bases between the two ends.

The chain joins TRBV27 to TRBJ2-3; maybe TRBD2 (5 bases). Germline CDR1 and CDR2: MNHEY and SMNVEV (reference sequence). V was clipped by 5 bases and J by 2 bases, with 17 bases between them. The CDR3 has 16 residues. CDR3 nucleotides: TGTGCCAGCAGTCCTGGGAGCAATACCCCCACAGATACGCAGTATTTT. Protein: CASSPGSNTPTDTQYF.

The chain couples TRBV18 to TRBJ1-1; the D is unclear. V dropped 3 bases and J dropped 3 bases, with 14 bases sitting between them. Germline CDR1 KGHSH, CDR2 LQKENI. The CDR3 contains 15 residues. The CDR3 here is CASSPRPPPDTEAFF. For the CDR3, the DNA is TGTGCCAGCTCACCTAGGCCCCCCCCGGACACTGAAGCTTTCTTT.

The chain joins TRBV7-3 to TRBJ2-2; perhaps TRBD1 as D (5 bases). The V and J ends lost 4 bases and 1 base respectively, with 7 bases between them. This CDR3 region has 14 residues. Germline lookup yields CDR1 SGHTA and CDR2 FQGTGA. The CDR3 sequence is CASSSTGNTGELFF. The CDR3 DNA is TGTGCCAGCAGCTCTACAGGGAACACCGGGGAGCTGTTTTTT.

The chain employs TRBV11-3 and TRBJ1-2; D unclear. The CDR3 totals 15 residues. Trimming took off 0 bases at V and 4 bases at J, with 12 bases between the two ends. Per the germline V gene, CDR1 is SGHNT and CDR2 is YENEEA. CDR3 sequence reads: CASSLDGPEGYGYTF. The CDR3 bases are TGTGCCAGCAGCTTAGACGGCCCGGAGGGCTATGGCTACACCTTC. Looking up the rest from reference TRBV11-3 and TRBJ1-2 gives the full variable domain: EAGVVQSPRYKIIEKKQPVAFWCNPISGHNTLYWYLQNLGQGPELLIRYENEEAVDDSQLPKDRFSAERLKGVDSTLKIQPAELGDSAVYLCASSLDGPEGYGYTFGSGTRLTVV.

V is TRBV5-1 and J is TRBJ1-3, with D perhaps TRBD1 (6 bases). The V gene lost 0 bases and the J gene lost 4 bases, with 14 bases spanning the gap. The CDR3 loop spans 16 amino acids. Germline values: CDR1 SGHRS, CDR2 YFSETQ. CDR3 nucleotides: TGCGCCAGCAGCTTGGCCGTAACAGGGACCGGAAACACCATATATTTT. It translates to CASSLAVTGTGNTIYF.

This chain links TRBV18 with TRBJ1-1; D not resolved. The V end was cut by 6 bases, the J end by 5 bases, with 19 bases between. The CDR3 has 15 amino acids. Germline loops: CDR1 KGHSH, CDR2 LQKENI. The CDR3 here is CASSNTDGAGTEAFF. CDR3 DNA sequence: TGTGCCAGCTCTAATACGGACGGAGCTGGAACTGAAGCTTTCTTT. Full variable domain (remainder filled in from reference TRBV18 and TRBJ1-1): NAGVMQNPRHLVRRRGQEARLRCSPMKGHSHVYWYRQLPEEGLKFMVYLQKENIIDESGMPKERFSAEFPKEGPSILRIQQVVRGDSAAYFCASSNTDGAGTEAFFGQGTRLTVV.

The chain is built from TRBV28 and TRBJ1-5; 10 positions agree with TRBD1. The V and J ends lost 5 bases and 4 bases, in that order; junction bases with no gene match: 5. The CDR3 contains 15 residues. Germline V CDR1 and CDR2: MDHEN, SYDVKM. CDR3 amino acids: CASSIGTGDNQPQHF. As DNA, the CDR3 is TGTGCCAGCAGTATCGGGACAGGGGATAATCAGCCCCAGCATTTT.

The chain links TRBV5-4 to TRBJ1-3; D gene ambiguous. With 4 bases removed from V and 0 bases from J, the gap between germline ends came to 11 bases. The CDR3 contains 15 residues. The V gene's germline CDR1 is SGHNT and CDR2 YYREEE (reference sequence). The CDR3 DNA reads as TGTGCCAGCAGCCCCGGCCCATTCTCTGGAAACACCATATATTTT. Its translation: CASSPGPFSGNTIYF.

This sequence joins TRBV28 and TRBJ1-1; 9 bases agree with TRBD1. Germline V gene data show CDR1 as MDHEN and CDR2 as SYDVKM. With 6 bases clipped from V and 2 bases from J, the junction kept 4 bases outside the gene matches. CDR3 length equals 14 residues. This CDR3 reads CASRGQGPNTEAFF. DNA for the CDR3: TGTGCCAGCAGAGGACAGGGGCCAAACACTGAAGCTTTCTTT.

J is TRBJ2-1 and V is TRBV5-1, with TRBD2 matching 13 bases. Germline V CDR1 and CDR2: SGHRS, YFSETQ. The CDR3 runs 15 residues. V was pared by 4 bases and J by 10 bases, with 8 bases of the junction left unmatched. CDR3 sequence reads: CASSTVGLAGLEQFF. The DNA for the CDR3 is TGCGCCAGCAGCACCGTGGGACTAGCGGGATTGGAGCAGTTCTTC.

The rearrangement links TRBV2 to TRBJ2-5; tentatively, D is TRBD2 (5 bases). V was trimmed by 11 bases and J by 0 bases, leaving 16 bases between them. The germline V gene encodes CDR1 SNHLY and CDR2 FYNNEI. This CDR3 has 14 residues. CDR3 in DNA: TGTGCCGGAAGCGCCAGCGGAAACCAAGAGACCCAGTACTTC. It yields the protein CAGSASGNQETQYF.

This CDR3 reads CATSRDSPEAFF. The CDR3 nucleotides are TGTGCCACCAGCAGAGACAGCCCTGAAGCTTTCTTT. This chain links TRBV15 with TRBJ1-1; D is uncertain. Germline V gene sequence: CDR1 LNHNV, CDR2 YYDKDF (reference sequence). Trimming took off 0 bases at V and 6 bases at J, with 5 bases between the two ends. CDR3 size: 12 residues.

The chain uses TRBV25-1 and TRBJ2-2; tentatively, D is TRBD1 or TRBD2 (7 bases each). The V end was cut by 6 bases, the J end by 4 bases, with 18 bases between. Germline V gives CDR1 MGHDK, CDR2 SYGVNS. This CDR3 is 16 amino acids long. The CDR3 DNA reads TGTGCCAGCAGAATCCAGGGAGGGGGCAGCACCGGGGAGCTGTTTTTT. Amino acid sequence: CASRIQGGGSTGELFF.

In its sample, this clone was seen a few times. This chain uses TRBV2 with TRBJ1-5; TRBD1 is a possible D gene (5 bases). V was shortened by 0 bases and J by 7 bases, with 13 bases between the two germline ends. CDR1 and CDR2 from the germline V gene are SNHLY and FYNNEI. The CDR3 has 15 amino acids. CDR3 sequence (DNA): TGTGCCAGCAGTGAAGCTGAGGCAGGGAGGCAGCCCCAGCATTTT. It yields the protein CASSEAEAGRQPQHF.

The CDR3 coding sequence is TGTGCCAGCAGCGTAGAGGGGGAGGGAGATCAGCCCCAGCATTTT. It is translated as CASSVEGEGDQPQHF. The J gene is TRBJ1-5, the V gene TRBV9; D might be TRBD1 (6 bases). The CDR3 has 15 residues. Deletions cut 0 bases from V and 5 bases from J, with 12 bases between. Germline CDR1 and CDR2: SGDLS and YYNGEE.

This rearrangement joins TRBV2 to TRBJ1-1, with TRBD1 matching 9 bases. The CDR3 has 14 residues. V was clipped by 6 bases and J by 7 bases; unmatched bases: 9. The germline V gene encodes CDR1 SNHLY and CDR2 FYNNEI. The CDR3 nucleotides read TGTGCCAGCAGATCCGGACAGGGGAATTTTGAAGCTTTCTTT. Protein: CASRSGQGNFEAFF.

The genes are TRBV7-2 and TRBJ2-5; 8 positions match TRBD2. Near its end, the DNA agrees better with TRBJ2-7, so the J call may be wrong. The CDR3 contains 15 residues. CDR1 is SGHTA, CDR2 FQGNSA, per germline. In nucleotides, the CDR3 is TGTGCCAGCAGCTTCCACGGGGGGGGAGCCTACGAGCAGTACTTC. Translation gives CASSFHGGGAYEQYF.